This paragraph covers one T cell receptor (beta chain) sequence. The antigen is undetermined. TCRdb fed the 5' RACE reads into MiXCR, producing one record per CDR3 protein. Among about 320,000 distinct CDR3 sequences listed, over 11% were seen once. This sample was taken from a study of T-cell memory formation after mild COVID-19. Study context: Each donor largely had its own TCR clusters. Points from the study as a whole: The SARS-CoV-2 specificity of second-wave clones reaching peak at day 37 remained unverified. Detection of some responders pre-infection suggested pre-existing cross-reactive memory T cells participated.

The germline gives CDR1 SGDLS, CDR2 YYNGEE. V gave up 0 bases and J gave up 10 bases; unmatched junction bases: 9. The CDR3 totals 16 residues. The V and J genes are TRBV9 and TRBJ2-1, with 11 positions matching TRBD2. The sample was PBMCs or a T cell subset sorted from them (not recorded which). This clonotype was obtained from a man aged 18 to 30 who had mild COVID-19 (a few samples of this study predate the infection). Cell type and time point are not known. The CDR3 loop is CASSVGIAGGVGEQFF. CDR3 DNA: TGTGCCAGCAGCGTAGGGATAGCGGGGGGGGTAGGCGAGCAGTTCTTC.